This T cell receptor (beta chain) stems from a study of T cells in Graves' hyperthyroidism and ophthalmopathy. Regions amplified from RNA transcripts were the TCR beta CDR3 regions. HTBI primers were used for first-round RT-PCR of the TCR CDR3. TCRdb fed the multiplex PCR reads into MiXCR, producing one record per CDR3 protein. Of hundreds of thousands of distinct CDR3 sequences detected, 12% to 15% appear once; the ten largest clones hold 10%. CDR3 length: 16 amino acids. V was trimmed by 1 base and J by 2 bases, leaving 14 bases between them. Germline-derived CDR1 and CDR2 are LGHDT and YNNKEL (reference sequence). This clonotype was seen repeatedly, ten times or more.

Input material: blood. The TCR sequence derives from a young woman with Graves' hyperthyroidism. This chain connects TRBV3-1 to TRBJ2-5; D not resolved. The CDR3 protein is CASSQVFRRVQETQYF. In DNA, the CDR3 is TGTGCCAGCAGCCAAGTATTCCGACGCGTACAAGAGACCCAGTACTTC.